These T cell receptor beta chains were read from a single sample in a study of cytomegalovirus exposure and HLA in healthy donors. Generated by immunoSEQ multiplex PCR, the TCRdb table keeps only in-frame clones and is missing some. The sample holds 200,000 or so clones; roughly 87% are singletons and the top ten take roughly 2%. The sample was PBMCs. Receptors were obtained from a woman in her late teens or twenties in good health and CMV-seropositive. Both conserved end residues are part of each CDR3. The D gene is left open where the match is weak.

>TRBJ2-1|TRBD1|TRBV25-1
TGTGCCAGCAGTGAATTGGGACAGGGGGCGACGGGCGAGCAGTTCTTC
CASSELGQGATGEQFF
>TRBJ1-1|.|TRBV28
TGTGCCAGCAGAAGAGGGACATACACTGAAGCTTTCTTT
CASRRGTYTEAFF
>TRBJ2-7|.|TRBV7-9
TGTGCCAGCAGCTTTTTGTTGGCCTCCTACGAGCAGTACTTC
CASSFLLASYEQYF
>TRBJ2-3|TRBD2|TRBV7-8
TGTGCCAGCAGCCCAGGGCCTAGCGGGACCCCAATGGATACGCAGTATTTT
CASSPGPSGTPMDTQYF
>TRBJ2-1|.|TRBV5-1
TGCGCCAGCAGCCCGAGAGCAGGGGGGTACGGTTATGAGCAGTTCTTC
CASSPRAGGYGYEQFF
>TRBJ2-3|TRBD1|TRBV9
TGTGCCAGCAGCACCCGGACAGGGACAACAGATACGCAGTATTTT
CASSTRTGTTDTQYF
>TRBJ2-7|TRBD2|TRBV10-3
TGTGCCATCAGTGAGTCTACTAGCGCGGACTACGAGCAGTACTTC
CAISESTSADYEQYF
>TRBJ2-1|.|TRBV6-5
TGTGCCAGCAGTTCAAGCGGCACTGAGCAGTTCTTC
CASSSSGTEQFF
>TRBJ2-1|TRBD1|TRBV6-1
TGTGCCAGCAGTGAAAGAATAGGACAGGGGTCATACAATGAGCAGTTCTTC
CASSERIGQGSYNEQFF
>TRBJ1-1|TRBD1|TRBV27
TGTGCCAGCAGCTACCGGGACAGTCGGAACACTGAAGCTTTCTTT
CASSYRDSRNTEAFF
>TRBJ2-3|.|TRBV10-2
TGCGCCAGCAGGCAGAGGGCCACAGATACGCAGTATTTT
CASRQRATDTQYF
>TRBJ2-7|.|TRBV4-2
TGTGCCAGCAGCCAGGAAGGGGGTGGCCTTTACGAGCAGTACTTC
CASSQEGGGLYEQYF
>TRBJ2-1|.|TRBV19
TGTGCCAGTAGTATACAAGGGGGCAGCTGGCGGGGTGAGCAGTTCTTC
CASSIQGGSWRGEQFF
>TRBJ2-1|TRBD2|TRBV9
TGTGCCAGCAGCGTAGACGCGGGAGCCTCCTACAATGAGCAGTTCTTC
CASSVDAGASYNEQFF
>TRBJ1-5|TRBD1|TRBV2
TGTGCCACCAGGTTACAGGGGGGTCAGCCCCAGCATTTT
CATRLQGGQPQHF
>TRBJ2-6|.|TRBV27
TGTGCCAGCAGTTCCCTGGGCCCTGGGGCCAACGTCCTGACTTTC
CASSSLGPGANVLTF
>TRBJ2-7|TRBD1|TRBV12-5
TGTGCTAGTGGATCCCCCTTCCCGGGACAGGGAGGTTACGAGCAGTACTTC
CASGSPFPGQGGYEQYF